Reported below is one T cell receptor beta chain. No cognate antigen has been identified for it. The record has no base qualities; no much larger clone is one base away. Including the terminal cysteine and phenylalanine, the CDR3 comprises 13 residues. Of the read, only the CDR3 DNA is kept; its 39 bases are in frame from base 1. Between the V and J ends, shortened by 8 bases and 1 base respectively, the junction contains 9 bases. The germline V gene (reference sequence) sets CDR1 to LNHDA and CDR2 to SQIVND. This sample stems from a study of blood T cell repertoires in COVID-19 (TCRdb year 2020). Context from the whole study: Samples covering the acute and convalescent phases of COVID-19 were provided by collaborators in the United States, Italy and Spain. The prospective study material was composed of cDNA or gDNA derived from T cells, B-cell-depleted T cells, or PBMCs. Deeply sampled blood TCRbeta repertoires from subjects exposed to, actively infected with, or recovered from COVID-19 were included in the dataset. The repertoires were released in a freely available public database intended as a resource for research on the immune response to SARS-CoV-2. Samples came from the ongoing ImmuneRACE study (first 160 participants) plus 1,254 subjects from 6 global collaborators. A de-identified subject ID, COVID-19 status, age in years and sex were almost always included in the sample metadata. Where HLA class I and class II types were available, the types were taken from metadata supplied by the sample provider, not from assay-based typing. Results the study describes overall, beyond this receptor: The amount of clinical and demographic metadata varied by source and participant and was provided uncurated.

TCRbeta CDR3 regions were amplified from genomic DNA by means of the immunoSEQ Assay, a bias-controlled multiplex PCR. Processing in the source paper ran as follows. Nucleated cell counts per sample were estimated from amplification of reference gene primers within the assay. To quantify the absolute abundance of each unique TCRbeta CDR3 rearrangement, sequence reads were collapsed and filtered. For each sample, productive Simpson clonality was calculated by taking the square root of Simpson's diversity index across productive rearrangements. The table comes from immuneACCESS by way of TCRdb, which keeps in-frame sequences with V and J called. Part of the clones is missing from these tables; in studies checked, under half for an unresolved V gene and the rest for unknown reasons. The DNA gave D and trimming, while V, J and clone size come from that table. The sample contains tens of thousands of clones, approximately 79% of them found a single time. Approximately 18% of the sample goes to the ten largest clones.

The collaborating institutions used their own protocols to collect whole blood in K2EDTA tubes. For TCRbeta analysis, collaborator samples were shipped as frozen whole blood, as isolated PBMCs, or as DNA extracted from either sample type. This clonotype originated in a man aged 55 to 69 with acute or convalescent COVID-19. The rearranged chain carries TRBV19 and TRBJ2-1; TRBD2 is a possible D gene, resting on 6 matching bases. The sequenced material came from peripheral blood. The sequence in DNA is TGTGCCAGTTCCCGGGGGTCCTACAATGAGCAGTTCTTC. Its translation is CASSRGSYNEQFF.